The 14 T cell receptor beta chains listed next were all sequenced from one sample in a study of blood T cell repertoires in COVID-19. Measured with immunoSEQ multiplex PCR; TCRdb has only the in-frame clones, and not every one. Altogether some 140,000 clones are present, roughly 84% being singletons, with the ten largest covering 0.63%. The sequencing input was peripheral blood. All receptors derive from a man in his sixties with COVID-19, enrolled during active disease.

V and J are TRBV19 and TRBJ1-2; 9 nucleotides match TRBD1. The ends lost 7 bases at V and 8 bases at J; junction bases unmatched: 11. The CDR3 has 14 amino acids. CDR1 LNHDA and CDR2 SQIVND come from the germline V gene (reference sequence). DNA for the CDR3: TGTGCCAGTAATACCGGGACAGGGTACGTCGGCTACACCTTC. This gives the protein CASNTGTGYVGYTF.

The chain employs TRBV7-9 and TRBJ1-4, with TRBD1 identical over 8 bases. Germline values: CDR1 SEHNR, CDR2 FQNEAQ (reference sequence). There are 14 residues in the CDR3. Unmatched junction bases numbered 10, after V lost 5 bases and J lost 11 bases. The CDR3 loop is CASSLQGAGGKLFF. DNA for the CDR3: TGTGCCAGCAGCCTCCAGGGGGCCGGTGGTAAACTGTTTTTT.

This clone was detected once. The gene calls are TRBV24-1 and TRBJ2-7; tentatively, D is TRBD1 (5 bases). The CDR3 runs 14 residues. Germline CDR1 and CDR2: KGHDR and SFDVKD. Between the trimmed V and J ends, which lost 3 bases and 4 bases, there was a span of 12 bases. The CDR3: CATSDRQSIYEQYF. Here the CDR3 DNA reads TGTGCCACCAGTGATCGACAGAGCATATACGAGCAGTACTTC.

The chain combines TRBV19 with TRBJ2-7; TRBD1 matches 7 bases. The CDR3 extends over 15 amino acids. V shed 0 bases, J shed 5 bases, and the junction held 7 bases outside the gene matches. The germline gives CDR1 LNHDA, CDR2 SQIVND (reference sequence). The CDR3 bases are TGTGCCAGTAGTATAGACCAGACAGGGCACGACGAGCAGTACTTC. Translated, it gives CASSIDQTGHDEQYF.

The V call is TRBV3-1 (or the pseudogene TRBV3-2), the J call TRBJ2-7; a possible D gene is TRBD1 (5 bases). Germline assignment: CDR1 LGHDT and CDR2 YNNKEL (reference sequence). The length of the CDR3 is 17 residues. V was pared by 4 bases and J by 0 bases, with 19 bases between. The CDR3 region has the DNA TGTGCCAGCAGCCCCCTAGTGGGGCAGCCCTCCTCCTACGAGCAGTACTTC. This encodes CASSPLVGQPSSYEQYF.

This chain links TRBV29-1 with TRBJ2-7, with 10 bases that match TRBD1. Germline trimming cut 7 bases from V and 2 bases from J; bases unmatched to any gene: 2. Germline V gene data show CDR1 as SQVTM and CDR2 as ANQGSEA. The length of the CDR3 is 12 residues. The CDR3 spells CSGGQGAYEQYF. Here the CDR3 DNA reads TGCAGCGGTGGACAGGGGGCCTACGAGCAGTACTTC.

The V gene is TRBV10-3, the J gene TRBJ1-2; perhaps TRBD1 as D (6 bases). V was clipped by 1 base and J by 2 bases, with 14 bases between them. CDR3 length equals 16 residues. Germline CDR1 ENHRY, CDR2 SYGVKD. The CDR3 DNA sequence: TGTGCCATCAGTGAGTACACAGGGCCCTCGAACTATGGCTACACCTTC. Translating gives CAISEYTGPSNYGYTF.

This clone appeared a single time. V gene TRBV6-6 combines with J gene TRBJ1-3, with D maybe TRBD1 (5 bases). Trimming took off 6 bases at V and 0 bases at J, with 12 bases between the two ends. The CDR3 consists of 15 residues. The germline V gene has CDR1 MNHNY and CDR2 SVGAGI (reference sequence). This CDR3 reads CASSFTGFSGNTIYF. CDR3 nucleotide sequence: TGTGCCAGCAGCTTCACAGGTTTCTCTGGAAACACCATATATTTT.

CDR3 sequence (DNA): TGTGCCAGCAGCCAAGTCCGGGACAGCGCTTCACCCCTCCACTTT. The encoded protein is CASSQVRDSASPLHF. V and J are TRBV14 and TRBJ1-6, with TRBD1 identical over 7 bases. The germline V gene encodes CDR1 SGHDN and CDR2 FVKESK. This CDR3 has 15 amino acids. The V and J ends lost 1 base and 9 bases, in that order; junction bases with no gene match: 6.

The chain is built from TRBV4-3 and TRBJ2-5; 7 bases line up with TRBD2. CDR1 is LGHNA and CDR2 is YSLEER in the germline V gene. V was pared by 1 base and J by 3 bases, with 20 bases of the junction left unmatched. The CDR3 consists of 20 residues. The CDR3 DNA reads TGCGCCAGCAGCCAAGCACCCGTCGGACTAGTGGGGCCCTTGGAAGAGACCCAGTACTTC. It encodes CASSQAPVGLVGPLEETQYF.

This clone was seen once. V gene TRBV5-5 combines with J gene TRBJ2-1; TRBD2 is a possible D gene (5 bases). V was cut by 1 base and J by 12 bases, with 11 bases left in between. CDR3 length: 12 residues. In germline, CDR1 is SGHKS, CDR2 YYEKEE (reference sequence). The CDR3 bases are TGTGCCAGCAGCTTGAACGGGGAAAGGCAGTTCTTC. Its protein product is CASSLNGERQFF.

The chain has TRBV5-4 and TRBJ2-1, with 13 nucleotides matching TRBD2. CDR1 and CDR2 from the germline V gene are SGHNT and YYREEE (reference sequence). Trimming removed 2 bases from V and 0 bases from J; junction bases left unmatched: 5. This CDR3 is 18 amino acids long. The CDR3 nucleotides read TGTGCCAGCAGCTTCACGGGACTAGCGGGGCCCTCCTACAATGAGCAGTTCTTC. Translation gives CASSFTGLAGPSYNEQFF.

The CDR3 DNA reads TGTGCCAGCAGCTTCCGGACAGCGGATTCACCCCTCCACTTT. Its protein is CASSFRTADSPLHF. The chain links TRBV7-2 to TRBJ1-6; weak D call: TRBD1 (6 bases). CDR1 and CDR2 (germline): SGHTA, FQGNSA. V was cut by 3 bases and J by 8 bases, with 11 bases left in between. The length of the CDR3 is 14 residues.

CDR3 amino acids: CASRTSGNSYEQYF. The CDR3 nucleotides read TGTGCCAGCCGGACTAGCGGTAATTCCTACGAGCAGTACTTC. The gene calls are TRBV6-6 and TRBJ2-7; 10 nucleotides match TRBD2. This CDR3 has 14 amino acids. Trimming at V came to 8 bases and at J to 1 base, leaving 5 bases not matched to a gene. Germline loops: CDR1 MNHNY, CDR2 SVGAGI (reference sequence).